A single sample is the source of the 11 T cell receptor beta chains below, sequenced in a study of Tregs in tolerant kidney transplant recipients (dated by TCRdb to between 2017 and 2020). The label giving this sample's time point can be read as: blood sample drawn before combined kidney and bone marrow transplant. Libraries were prepared through the immunoSEQ multiplex PCR assay. TCRdb obtained this table from immuneACCESS and retained in-frame rearrangements with V and J assigned. These tables miss some clones; where compared with another copy, unresolved V genes account for less than half of the shortfall, and the remainder is unexplained. For this sample, the table gives 50,000 to 65,000 clones. Together, the top ten hold roughly 0.8% of the sample. The sample was CD4+ T cells from blood, taken before the transplant. These receptors all stem from a human donor who received a combined kidney and bone marrow transplant.

In the case of this clone: The read ends 3 residues early relative to the CDR3; the germline J gene fills the gap. The chain is built from TRBV6-2 or TRBV6-3 and TRBJ2-3; no firm D call. Trimming pared 2 bases from V and 7 bases from J, leaving 13 bases between. Germline CDR1 MNHEY, CDR2 SVGEGT. The CDR3 length is 14 residues. The CDR3 is CASSYNGVGNTQYF. CDR3 DNA (partial): TGTGCCAGCAGTTACAACGGAGTGGGCAATACG.

Details on this clone: The read halts 3 residues ahead of the CDR3 end, with the missing end drawn from the germline J gene. The chain links TRBV5-1 to TRBJ2-2; 8 bases line up with TRBD1. CDR1 is SGHRS, CDR2 YFSETQ, per germline. CDR3 size: 18 residues. J was trimmed by 4 bases and V by 0 bases; bases with no gene match: 11. Incomplete CDR3 DNA: TGCGCCAGCAGCTTGGAGGGGTGGGACAGGCCTTCCACCGGGGAG. This sequence encodes CASSLEGWDRPSTGE. The CDR3 in full is CASSLEGWDRPSTGELFF.

In regard to this clone: The read stops 3 residues short of the end of the CDR3; the missing end is completed from the germline J gene. This chain links TRBV7-8 with TRBJ1-5, with a weak D call TRBD1 (5 bases). Looked up from germline, CDR1 is SGHVS and CDR2 is FQNEAQ. The CDR3 sequence is 13 residues long. The ends were cut back, 5 bases at V and 2 bases at J, with 7 bases in the middle. The CDR3 here is CASSGAGNQPQHF. CDR3 bases read: TGTGCCAGCAGCGGGGCCGGCAATCAGCCC.

A note on this clone: The CDR3 end is not reached by the read, which stops 3 residues before it; the germline J gene fills it in. This chain uses TRBV11-2 with TRBJ1-4, with TRBD1 identical over 8 bases. Per the germline V gene, CDR1 is SGHAT and CDR2 is FQNNGV. The CDR3 spans 15 residues. The trim removed 5 bases at V and 5 bases at J, leaving 7 bases unmatched. CDR3 DNA, as far as it was read: TGTGCCAGCAGCGAAGGGACAGGCCTCAATGAAAAA. Translated, it gives CASSEGTGLNEK. In full, the CDR3 is CASSEGTGLNEKLFF.

Concerning this clone: The read falls 3 residues short of the CDR3 end, and the missing part is taken from the germline J gene. The chain joins TRBV19 to TRBJ2-2, with TRBD2 matching over 8 bases. CDR1 is LNHDA and CDR2 is SQIVND in the germline V gene (reference sequence). J lost 0 bases, V lost 6 bases, and 3 bases had no gene match. The CDR3 runs to 15 residues. This CDR3 is CASRSGGPNTGELFF. The sequenced part of the CDR3 DNA is TGTGCCAGTAGGAGCGGGGGCCCGAACACCGGGGAG.

As regards this clone: The CDR3 end falls 3 residues outside the read, so it is completed with the germline J gene. The J gene is TRBJ2-2, the V gene TRBV5-1; 12 positions match TRBD1. V lost 0 bases and J lost 6; bases outside the gene matches: 9. The length of the CDR3 is 18 residues. Germline values: CDR1 SGHRS, CDR2 YFSETQ. CDR3 DNA (partial): TGCGCCAGCAGCTTGGCCGGAGGGACAGGGGGCTGGGCCGGGGAG. Translation gives CASSLAGGTGGWAGE. The entire CDR3 protein is CASSLAGGTGGWAGELFF.

Turning to this clone: The DNA ends 3 residues before the CDR3 does, and the rest of the CDR3 is filled in from the germline J gene. The V gene is TRBV10-1, the J gene TRBJ2-2, with D possibly being TRBD1 (7 bases). The CDR3 length is 14 residues. Trimming took off 6 bases at V and 2 bases at J, with 10 bases between the two ends. CDR1 and CDR2 (germline): WNHNN, SYGVQD (reference sequence). Here the CDR3 reads CASRRDSNTGELFF. The sequenced part of the CDR3 DNA is TGCGCCAGCAGGCGGGACAGTAACACCGGGGAG.

Comments on this clone: Coverage ceases 3 residues before the CDR3 finishes, and the germline J gene fills in the end. The chain uses TRBV6-2 or TRBV6-3 and TRBJ2-3; the D gene is possibly TRBD2 (6 bases). V lost 4 bases to trimming and J lost 0 bases, with 8 bases between them. CDR1 and CDR2 (germline): MNHEY, SVGEGT. The CDR3 sequence is 14 residues long. CDR3 in amino acids: CASSWLASTDTQYF. The part of the CDR3 DNA that was read is TGTGCCAGCAGTTGGCTAGCGAGCACAGATACG.

A note on this clone: Coverage ceases 3 residues before the CDR3 finishes, and the germline J gene fills in the end. The V and J genes are TRBV7-6 and TRBJ2-5; 13 bases map to TRBD2. Per germline, CDR1 SGHVS and CDR2 FNYEAQ. There are 18 residues in the CDR3. V lost 5 bases to trimming and J lost 2 bases; unmatched junction nucleotides: 11. CDR3 bases read: TGTGCCAGCAGCCCACGACTAGCGGGAGGACGAAGGCAAGAGACC. Amino acids: CASSPRLAGGRRQET. The full CDR3 is CASSPRLAGGRRQETQYF.

Worth noting for this clone: The read halts 3 residues ahead of the CDR3 end, with the missing end drawn from the germline J gene. The chain uses TRBV5-1 and TRBJ1-2; 10 bases are a match to TRBD1. This CDR3 spans 16 amino acids. Germline lookup yields CDR1 SGHRS and CDR2 YFSETQ. Germline trimming cut 1 base from V and 4 bases from J; bases unmatched to any gene: 7. CDR3 sequence: CASSLTGQGGIYGYTF. CDR3 DNA (partial): TGCGCCAGCAGCTTGACTGGACAGGGGGGGATCTATGGC. Together with reference TRBV5-1 and TRBJ1-2, the CDR3 gives the full variable domain: KAGVTQTPRYLIKTRGQQVTLSCSPISGHRSVSWYQQTPGQGLQFLFEYFSETQRNKGNFPGRFSGRQFSNSRSEMNVSTLELGDSALYLCASSLTGQGGIYGYTFGSGTRLTVV.

On this clone: The CDR3 is cut off 3 residues early in the read; its end comes from the germline J gene. The rearrangement links TRBV7-2 to TRBJ2-5; the D is unclear. The CDR3 runs 13 residues. V was cut by 1 base and J by 4 bases, with 7 bases left in between. The germline CDR1 and CDR2 sequences are SGHTA and FQGNSA. This CDR3 reads CASSLEGTETQYF. The sequenced CDR3 bases are TGTGCCAGCAGCTTAGAAGGTACAGAGACC. Filled out from reference TRBV7-2 and TRBJ2-5, the complete variable domain reads GAGVSQSPSNKVTEKGKDVELRCDPISGHTALYWYRQSLGQGLEFLIYFQGNSAPDKSGLPSDRFSAERTGGSVSTLTIQRTQQEDSAVYLCASSLEGTETQYFGPGTRLLVL.